This T cell receptor beta chain stems from a study of cytomegalovirus exposure and HLA in healthy donors. Points from the study as a whole: Some segments of the V type, notably TRBV6-2 and TRBV6-3, were excluded as indistinguishable.

Germline assignment: CDR1 SQVTM and CDR2 ANQGSEA. This CDR3 region has 14 residues. This clone was seen just once. Antigen: not known. 13 Jbeta primers and 60 Vbeta primers were used for the PCR. Libraries were prepared by immunoSEQ multiplex PCR; TCRdb keeps only in-frame clonotypes and omits some of them. Among about 160,000 clones, roughly four fifths were seen once, and the ten largest hold 1.2% to 1.5%. This chain uses TRBV29-1 with TRBJ2-5; 8 positions match TRBD2. TRBJ2-7 explains the end of the DNA better; the J call may be wrong. The sequenced sample consisted of PBMCs. The sequence was obtained from a man between 60 and 75 years old in good health and CMV-seronegative. DNA for the CDR3: TGCAGCGCCAAAAGGGCGGGAGGTACCTACGAGCAGTACTTC. Protein product: CSAKRAGGTYEQYF.